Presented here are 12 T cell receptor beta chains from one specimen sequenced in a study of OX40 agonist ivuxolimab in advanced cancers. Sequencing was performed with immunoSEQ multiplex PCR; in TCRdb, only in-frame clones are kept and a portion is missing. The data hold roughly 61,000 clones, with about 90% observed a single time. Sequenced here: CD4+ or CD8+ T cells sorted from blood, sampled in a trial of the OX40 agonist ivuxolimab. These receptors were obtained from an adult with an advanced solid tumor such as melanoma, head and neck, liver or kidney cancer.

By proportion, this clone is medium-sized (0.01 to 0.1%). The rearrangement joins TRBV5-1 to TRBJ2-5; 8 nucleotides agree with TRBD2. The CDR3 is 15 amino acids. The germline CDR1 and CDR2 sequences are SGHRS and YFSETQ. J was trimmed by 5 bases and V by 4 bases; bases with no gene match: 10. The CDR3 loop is CASSPGSGSGETQYF. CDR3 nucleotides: TGCGCCAGCAGCCCGGGGAGCGGGAGCGGGGAGACCCAGTACTTC. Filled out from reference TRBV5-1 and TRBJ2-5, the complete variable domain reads KAGVTQTPRYLIKTRGQQVTLSCSPISGHRSVSWYQQTPGQGLQFLFEYFSETQRNKGNFPGRFSGRQFSNSRSEMNVSTLELGDSALYLCASSPGSGSGETQYFGPGTRLLVL.

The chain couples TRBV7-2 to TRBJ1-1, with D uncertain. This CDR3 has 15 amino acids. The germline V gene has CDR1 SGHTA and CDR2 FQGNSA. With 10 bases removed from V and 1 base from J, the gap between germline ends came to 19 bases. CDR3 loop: CANTSGHGRNTEAFF. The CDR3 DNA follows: TGTGCCAACACCTCGGGTCATGGCCGGAACACTGAAGCTTTCTTT.

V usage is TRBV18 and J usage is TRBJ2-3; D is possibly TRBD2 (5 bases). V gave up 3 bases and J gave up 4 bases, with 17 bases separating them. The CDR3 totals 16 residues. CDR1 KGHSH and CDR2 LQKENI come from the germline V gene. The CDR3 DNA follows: TGTGCCAGCTCACCGATCGAGGCTCTGCGGGCAGATACGCAGTATTTT. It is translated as CASSPIEALRADTQYF.

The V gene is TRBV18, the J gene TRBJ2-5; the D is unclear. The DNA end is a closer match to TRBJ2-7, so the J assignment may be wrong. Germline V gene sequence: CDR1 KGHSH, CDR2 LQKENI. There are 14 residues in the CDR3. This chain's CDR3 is CASSPGGGAYEQYF. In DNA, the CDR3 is TGTGCCAGCTCACCGGGTGGCGGCGCCTACGAGCAGTACTTC.

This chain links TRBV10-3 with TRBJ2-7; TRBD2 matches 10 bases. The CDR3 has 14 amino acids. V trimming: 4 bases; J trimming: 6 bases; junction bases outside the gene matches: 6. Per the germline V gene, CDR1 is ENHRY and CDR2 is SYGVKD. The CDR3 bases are TGTGCCATCAGTGGACCGGGACTAGCGAGCGAGCAGTACTTC. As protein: CAISGPGLASEQYF.

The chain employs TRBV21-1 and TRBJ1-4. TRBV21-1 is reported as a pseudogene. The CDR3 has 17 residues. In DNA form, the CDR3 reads TGTGCCAGCAGCAAATCTCGCAGAAGCGCAACTAATGAAAAACTGTTTTTT. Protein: CASSKSRRSATNEKLFF.

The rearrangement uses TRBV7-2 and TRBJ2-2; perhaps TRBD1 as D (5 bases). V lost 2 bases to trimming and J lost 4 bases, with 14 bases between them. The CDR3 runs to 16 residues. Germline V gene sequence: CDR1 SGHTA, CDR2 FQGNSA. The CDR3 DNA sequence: TGTGCCAGCAGCTTAATTGGCAGGGTTAGCACCGGGGAGCTGTTTTTT. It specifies CASSLIGRVSTGELFF.

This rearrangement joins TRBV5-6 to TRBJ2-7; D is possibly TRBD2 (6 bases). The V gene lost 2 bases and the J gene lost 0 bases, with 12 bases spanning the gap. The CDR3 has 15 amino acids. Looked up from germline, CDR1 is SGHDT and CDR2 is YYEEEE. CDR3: CASSFGTHSSYEQYF. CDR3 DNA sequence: TGTGCCAGCAGCTTCGGGACTCACTCCTCCTACGAGCAGTACTTC.

The CDR3 spells CASSPDRNYGYTF. The CDR3 DNA follows: TGTGCCAGCTCACCGGACAGGAACTATGGCTACACCTTC. V gene TRBV18 combines with J gene TRBJ1-2, with 7 bases lining up with TRBD1. This CDR3 is 13 amino acids long. Germline V lookup: CDR1 KGHSH, CDR2 LQKENI. J lost 2 bases, V lost 3 bases, and 0 bases had no gene match.

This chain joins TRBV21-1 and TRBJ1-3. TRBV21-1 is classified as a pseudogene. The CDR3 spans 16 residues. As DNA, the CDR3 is TGTGCCAGCAGCAAAAAAAGGTCCTACTCTGGAAACACCATATATTTT. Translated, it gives CASSKKRSYSGNTIYF.

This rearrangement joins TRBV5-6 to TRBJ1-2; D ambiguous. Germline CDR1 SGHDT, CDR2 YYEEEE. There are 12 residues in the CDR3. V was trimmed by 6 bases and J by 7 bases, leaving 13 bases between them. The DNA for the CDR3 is TGTGCCAGCACCCAAGCCCCGGGTGGCTACACCTTC. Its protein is CASTQAPGGYTF.

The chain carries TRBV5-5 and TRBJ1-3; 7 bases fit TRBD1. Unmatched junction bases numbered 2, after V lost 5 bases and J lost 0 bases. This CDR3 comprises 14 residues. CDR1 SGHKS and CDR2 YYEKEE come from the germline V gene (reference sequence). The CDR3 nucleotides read TGTGCCAGCAGGGGGACAGTCTCTGGAAACACCATATATTTT. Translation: CASRGTVSGNTIYF. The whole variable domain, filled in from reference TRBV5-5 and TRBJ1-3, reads DAGVTQSPTHLIKTRGQQVTLRCSPISGHKSVSWYQQVLGQGPQFIFQYYEKEERGRGNFPDRFSARQFPNYSSELNVNALLLGDSALYLCASRGTVSGNTIYFGEGSWLTVV.